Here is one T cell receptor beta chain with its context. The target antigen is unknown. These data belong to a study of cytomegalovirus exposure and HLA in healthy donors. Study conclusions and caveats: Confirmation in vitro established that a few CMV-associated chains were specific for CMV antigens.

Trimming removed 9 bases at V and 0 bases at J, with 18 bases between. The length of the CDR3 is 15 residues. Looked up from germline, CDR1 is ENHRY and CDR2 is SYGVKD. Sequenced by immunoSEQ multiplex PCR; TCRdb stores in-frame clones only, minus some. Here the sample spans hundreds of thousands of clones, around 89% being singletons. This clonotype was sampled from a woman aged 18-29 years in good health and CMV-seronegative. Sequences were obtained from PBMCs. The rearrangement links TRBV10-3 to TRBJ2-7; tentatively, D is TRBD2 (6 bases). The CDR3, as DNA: TGTGCCATACAGAGTACTAGCTACAGCTCCTACGAGCAGTACTTC. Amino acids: CAIQSTSYSSYEQYF.